This paragraph covers one T cell receptor (beta chain) sequence. The antigen is undetermined. The PCR made use of 60 Vbeta and 13 Jbeta primers. Some clones are missing from TCRdb's copy, which holds only in-frame ones; the method was immunoSEQ multiplex PCR. The repertoire holds hundreds of thousands of clones, with roughly 80% as singletons. The entry originates in a study of cytomegalovirus exposure and HLA in healthy donors. Study-wide results and caveats: Later analysis demonstrated an association between a missense DCLRE1C variant and TCR beta V- and J-gene trimming. An apparent linkage of common viral pathogens to several of the most significant clusters emerged in a later analysis.

Sequencing used PBMCs. This TCR was sampled from a man aged 30 to 39 in good health and CMV-seronegative.

The CDR3 loop is CASSQEGRGSYQETQYF. CDR3 sequence (DNA): TGCGCCAGCAGCCAAGAAGGGCGGGGGTCGTACCAAGAGACCCAGTACTTC. The V call is TRBV4-1, the J call TRBJ2-5, with 7 bases fitting TRBD2. Germline V gene data show CDR1 as MGHRA and CDR2 as YSYEKL. With 0 bases clipped from V and 0 bases from J, the junction kept 7 bases outside the gene matches. There are 17 residues in the CDR3.